This T cell receptor (beta chain) was documented in a study of regulatory T cells in long-lasting Graves disease. Time point described: newly diagnosed GD, antithyroid drugs for less than 3 months. Making the TCR library involved RNA that had been extracted from PBMCs. The germline CDR1 and CDR2 sequences are MNHEY and SVGAGI. V shed 6 bases and J 0 bases; nucleotides not matched to a gene: 7. The CDR3 runs to 17 residues. There are many counts of this clonotype. Arm-PCR of CDR3 regions and iRepertoire HTBI primers were the basis on which TCR beta libraries were built. Via MiXCR, TCRdb re-called the multiplex PCR reads, giving one row per CDR3 protein. This sample has roughly 400,000 distinct CDR3 sequences; around 15% occur once, and the top ten carry under 30%. This same sample was also part of a study on T cells in Graves' hyperthyroidism and ophthalmopathy.

The specimen was peripheral blood mononuclear cells (PBMCs), collected at new diagnosis, from a patient treated with antithyroid drugs. V and J are TRBV6-5 and TRBJ2-2; the match to TRBD2 covers 10 bases. The TCR was taken from a woman under 30 with Graves disease. The CDR3 sequence: CASSFSTSGPNTGELFF. The DNA for the CDR3 is TGTGCCAGCAGCTTCTCGACTAGCGGGCCGAACACCGGGGAGCTGTTTTTT.